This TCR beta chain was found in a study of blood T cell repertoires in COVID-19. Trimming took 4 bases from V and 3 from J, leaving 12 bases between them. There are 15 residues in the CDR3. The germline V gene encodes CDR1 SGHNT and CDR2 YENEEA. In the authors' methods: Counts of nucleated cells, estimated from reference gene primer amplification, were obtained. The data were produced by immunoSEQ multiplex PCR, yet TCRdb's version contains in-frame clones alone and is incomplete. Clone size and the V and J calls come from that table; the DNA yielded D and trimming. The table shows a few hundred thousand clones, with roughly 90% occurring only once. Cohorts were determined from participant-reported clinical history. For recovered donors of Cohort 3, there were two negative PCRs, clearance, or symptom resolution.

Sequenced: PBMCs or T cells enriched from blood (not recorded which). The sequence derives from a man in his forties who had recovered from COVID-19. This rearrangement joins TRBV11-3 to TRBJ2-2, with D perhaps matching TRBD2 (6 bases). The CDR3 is CASSWGGVYTGELFF. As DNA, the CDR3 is TGTGCCAGCAGCTGGGGCGGGGTGTACACCGGGGAGCTGTTTTTT.